The 21 T cell receptor beta chains reported below all come from one sample, sequenced in a study of blood T cell repertoires in COVID-19. Method: immunoSEQ multiplex PCR; TCRdb's copy keeps in-frame clones and lacks some. The sample records 100,000 to 150,000 clones, roughly three quarters being singletons. Sequenced input: peripheral blood. These receptors were collected from a human donor in a cohort sampled during active COVID-19.

This chain connects TRBV9 to TRBJ2-7; TRBD2 aligns across 7 bases. The CDR3 length is 13 residues. V was clipped by 0 bases and J by 5 bases; unmatched bases: 2. Germline V gene sequence: CDR1 SGDLS, CDR2 YYNGEE. The DNA for the CDR3 is TGTGCCAGCAGCGTAGTGGCGGGAGACGAGCAGTACTTC. The encoded protein is CASSVVAGDEQYF.

Only a few counts were recorded for this clone. The CDR3 spells CASSLGQGDGYTF. In DNA form, the CDR3 reads TGTGCCAGCAGCTTAGGACAGGGAGATGGCTACACCTTC. V and J are TRBV11-2 and TRBJ1-2; TRBD1 matches 7 bases. The CDR3 has 13 amino acids. The germline CDR1 and CDR2 sequences are SGHAT and FQNNGV. Unmatched junction bases numbered 2, after V lost 1 base and J lost 6 bases.

The V and J genes are TRBV4-1 and TRBJ1-1; D unresolved. Trimming removed 1 base at V and 3 bases at J, with 12 bases between. The germline V gene has CDR1 MGHRA and CDR2 YSYEKL. The CDR3 length is 15 residues. CDR3 DNA sequence: TGCGCCAGCAGCCAAGTGGTAGTTACGGACACTGAAGCTTTCTTT. Encoded protein: CASSQVVVTDTEAFF.

V gene TRBV18 combines with J gene TRBJ1-5; D is possibly TRBD1 (5 bases). There are 13 residues in the CDR3. The germline gives CDR1 KGHSH, CDR2 LQKENI. The V and J ends lost 4 bases and 4 bases respectively, with 8 bases between them. This CDR3 reads CASSQGLNQPQHF. The CDR3 DNA sequence: TGTGCCAGCTCACAGGGACTAAATCAGCCCCAGCATTTT.

The rearrangement joins TRBV6-2 or TRBV6-3 to TRBJ2-7, with D possibly being TRBD1 (5 bases). Trimming stripped 6 bases from V and 12 bases from J, with 21 bases between. CDR3 size: 13 residues. Germline assignment: CDR1 MNHEY and CDR2 SVGEGT. The CDR3 is CASSSGSLGRPYF. In DNA form, the CDR3 reads TGTGCCAGCAGCTCAGGGTCCCTAGGACGTCCGTACTTC.

The chain carries TRBV29-1 and TRBJ1-2; D might be TRBD1 (6 bases). Germline values: CDR1 SQVTM, CDR2 ANQGSEA. V was pared by 2 bases and J by 2 bases, with 6 bases between. The CDR3 is 12 amino acids. CDR3 bases: TGCAGCGTTGAAACAGGGAACTATGGCTACACCTTC. It yields the protein CSVETGNYGYTF.

This chain links TRBV27 with TRBJ1-1, with a tentative D call TRBD1 (6 bases). The CDR3 is made up of 15 amino acids. Trimming pared 6 bases from V and 0 bases from J, leaving 14 bases between. Germline CDR1 MNHEY, CDR2 SMNVEV (reference sequence). The CDR3 DNA sequence: TGTGCCAGCAGACTAACGGACAGTCTGAACACTGAAGCTTTCTTT. It translates to CASRLTDSLNTEAFF.

This clone occurred a few times. The rearrangement links TRBV6-6 to TRBJ1-3; 7 bases map to TRBD1. In germline, CDR1 is MNHNY, CDR2 SVGAGI (reference sequence). The V gene end was trimmed by 6 bases and the J gene end by 4 bases; junction bases not matched to a gene: 9. CDR3 length: 15 amino acids. The CDR3 reads CASRDARGRGNTIYF. CDR3 DNA sequence: TGTGCCAGCAGAGACGCCAGGGGGAGAGGAAACACCATATATTTT.

V is TRBV2 and J is TRBJ1-1; 9 nucleotides align to TRBD1. The J segment lost 7 bases and the V segment lost 7 bases, leaving 10 bases of the junction unmatched. The germline V gene encodes CDR1 SNHLY and CDR2 FYNNEI. The CDR3 is 14 residues long. The CDR3 nucleotides are TGTGCCAGCATCGGACAGGGGATCTCGGGTGAAGCTTTCTTT. The encoded protein is CASIGQGISGEAFF.

In DNA form, the CDR3 reads TGTGCCAGCAGCTGGGAGGTGGACAGGGGGCGTAAAGATACGCAGTATTTT. It yields the protein CASSWEVDRGRKDTQYF. The chain joins TRBV7-2 to TRBJ2-3; 11 bases map to TRBD1. This CDR3 has 17 residues. CDR1 and CDR2 (germline): SGHTA, FQGNSA. V shed 4 bases, J shed 5 bases, and the junction held 11 bases outside the gene matches.

The chain recombines TRBV5-6 with TRBJ2-7; D is ambiguous. CDR3 size: 12 residues. The germline gives CDR1 SGHDT, CDR2 YYEEEE. V shed 3 bases and J shed 4 bases, with 8 bases lying between them. In DNA form, the CDR3 reads TGTGCCAGCAGCTCCCAGTCTTACGAGCAGTACTTC. This encodes CASSSQSYEQYF.

The rearrangement uses TRBV5-1 and TRBJ1-2; D is ambiguous. This CDR3 spans 13 amino acids. V lost 0 bases and J 8 bases, leaving 11 bases between the germline ends. The germline gives CDR1 SGHRS, CDR2 YFSETQ. CDR3 sequence reads: CASSLGWSRGYTF. The CDR3 nucleotides read TGCGCCAGCAGCTTGGGATGGAGTCGGGGCTACACCTTC.

This chain uses TRBV7-9 with TRBJ1-1; TRBD1 agrees at 7 bases. The CDR3 is made up of 15 amino acids. Germline CDR1 and CDR2: SEHNR and FQNEAQ (reference sequence). V lost 4 bases to trimming and J lost 4 bases; unmatched junction nucleotides: 9. CDR3 in amino acids: CASSSYRGSGTEAFF. For the CDR3, the DNA is TGTGCCAGCAGCTCCTACAGGGGATCGGGCACTGAAGCTTTCTTT.

This clone has just a few counts. The rearrangement uses TRBV5-1 and TRBJ1-1; 8 positions agree with TRBD1. The CDR3 is 14 residues long. The ends lost 3 bases at V and 5 bases at J; junction bases unmatched: 6. The germline V gene has CDR1 SGHRS and CDR2 YFSETQ. CDR3 DNA sequence: TGCGCCAGCAGCTCTCCGGACAGGGAAACTGAAGCTTTCTTT. Amino acids: CASSSPDRETEAFF.

This chain uses TRBV5-1 with TRBJ1-1, with unresolved D. V was trimmed by 0 bases and J by 4 bases, leaving 16 bases between them. The CDR3 totals 16 residues. The germline V gene has CDR1 SGHRS and CDR2 YFSETQ. The CDR3 spells CASSLGIVPRGTEAFF. CDR3 coding DNA: TGCGCCAGCAGCTTGGGAATTGTCCCCCGGGGCACTGAAGCTTTCTTT.

In nucleotides, the CDR3 is TGTGCCAGCAGCCTCTCAGGGGACTACGAGCAGTACTTC. It encodes CASSLSGDYEQYF. The chain carries TRBV7-9 and TRBJ2-7, with a possible D match to TRBD1 (6 bases). Germline CDR1 and CDR2: SEHNR and FQNEAQ (reference sequence). This CDR3 spans 13 amino acids. The V and J ends lost 5 bases and 3 bases respectively, with 11 bases between them.

The genes are TRBV5-6 and TRBJ1-4; D remains ambiguous. Per the germline V gene, CDR1 is SGHDT and CDR2 is YYEEEE. Trimming shortened V by 0 bases and J by 3 bases, and 6 bases separated the two germline ends. There are 14 residues in the CDR3. Here the CDR3 DNA reads TGTGCCAGCAGCTTGGCAGATGCTAATGAAAAACTGTTTTTT. The encoded protein is CASSLADANEKLFF.

The chain recombines TRBV6-1 with TRBJ2-5; TRBD2 might be the D (5 bases). This CDR3 comprises 17 residues. Germline V gene data show CDR1 as MNHNS and CDR2 as SASEGT. V shed 0 bases and J shed 6 bases, with 20 bases lying between them. The CDR3 nucleotides read TGTGCCAGCAGTGAAGCAATTCTAACAGCTCCGGGGAAGACCCAGTACTTC. This translates into CASSEAILTAPGKTQYF.

V usage is TRBV19 and J usage is TRBJ2-7; D unresolved. V lost 4 bases to trimming and J lost 3 bases, with 13 bases between them. Germline V CDR1 and CDR2: LNHDA, SQIVND (reference sequence). This CDR3 spans 14 amino acids. The CDR3, as DNA: TGTGCCAGTAGTACCCAGACAAGTAGCTACGAGCAGTACTTC. It translates to CASSTQTSSYEQYF.

On this clone: This same CDR3 is encoded by further DNA sequences in the sample. The V gene is TRBV10-3, the J gene TRBJ2-7; no definite D call. CDR3 size: 13 residues. Trimming pared 0 bases from V and 4 bases from J, leaving 7 bases between. Germline loops: CDR1 ENHRY, CDR2 SYGVKD. The CDR3 DNA reads TGTGCCATCAGTGAGTCGACAACATACGAGCAGTACTTC. Encoded protein: CAISESTTYEQYF.

The rearrangement links TRBV28 to TRBJ2-2, with D unresolved. The CDR3 is 12 residues long. The V end lost 7 bases, the J end lost 5 bases, and 8 bases lay between the germline ends. The germline CDR1 and CDR2 sequences are MDHEN and SYDVKM. CDR3 in DNA: TGTGCCAGCACGCGTTCAACCGGGGAGCTGTTTTTT. It yields the protein CASTRSTGELFF.